The 18 T cell receptor beta chains below were found in one sample sequenced in a study of PD-1 blockade in classical Hodgkin lymphoma. As to time point: cycle 4 day 1 (C4D1), after 6 weeks of nivolumab. Every one of the patients relapsed after autologous stem cell transplantation (brentuximab vedotin exposure was variable). Sequencing used immunoSEQ multiplex PCR; TCRdb keeps in-frame clones, though not all of them. The profile covers over 60,000 clones, with 85% to 95% appearing a single time and roughly 8% taken by the ten largest. This material consisted of peripheral blood mononuclear cells (PBMCs), taken before the fourth cycle of nivolumab. These TCRs come from a human donor with classical Hodgkin lymphoma.

The chain is built from TRBV7-9 and TRBJ1-2; D ambiguous. Trimming stripped 0 bases from V and 11 bases from J, with 10 bases between. Germline CDR1 SEHNR, CDR2 FQNEAQ (reference sequence). The CDR3 length is 12 residues. The CDR3 DNA reads TGTGCCAGCAGCTTAGCGGGAATAGGGTACACCTTC. It specifies CASSLAGIGYTF. Looking up the rest from reference TRBV7-9 and TRBJ1-2 gives the full variable domain: DTGVSQNPRHKITKRGQNVTFRCDPISEHNRLYWYRQTLGQGPEFLTYFQNEAQLEKSRLLSDRFSAERPKGSFSTLEIQRTEQGDSAMYLCASSLAGIGYTFGSGTRLTVV.

The chain recombines TRBV27 with TRBJ2-2, with 10 bases matching TRBD2. CDR3 length equals 14 residues. Germline CDR1 MNHEY, CDR2 SMNVEV (reference sequence). The V and J ends lost 4 bases and 7 bases, in that order; junction bases with no gene match: 3. CDR3 sequence (DNA): TGTGCCAGCAGTTCGGGACTAGCGTACGGGGAGCTGTTTTTT. It translates to CASSSGLAYGELFF.

This rearrangement joins TRBV27 to TRBJ2-3; the D is unclear. The CDR3 is made up of 13 amino acids. V was shortened by 2 bases and J by 1 base, with 4 bases between the two germline ends. CDR1 MNHEY and CDR2 SMNVEV come from the germline V gene (reference sequence). The chain's CDR3 is CASSLHRTDTQYF. Written as DNA, the CDR3 is TGTGCCAGCAGTTTACATCGCACAGATACGCAGTATTTT.

This clone occurred once. This chain joins TRBV5-1 and TRBJ2-3, with D tentatively TRBD1 (6 bases). Trimming shortened V by 2 bases and J by 2 bases, and 18 bases separated the two germline ends. Germline lookup yields CDR1 SGHRS and CDR2 YFSETQ. The CDR3 length is 17 residues. The CDR3, as DNA: TGCGCCAGCAGCTTCCGAGTACAGGGACAACCCACAGATACGCAGTATTTT. Translation gives CASSFRVQGQPTDTQYF.

This sequence joins TRBV6-6 and TRBJ2-2; 8 nucleotides match TRBD2. V lost 2 bases to trimming and J lost 0 bases; unmatched junction nucleotides: 2. Germline loops: CDR1 MNHNY, CDR2 SVGAGI (reference sequence). This CDR3 contains 16 residues. In DNA form, the CDR3 reads TGTGCCAGCAGTTACGCTAGCGGGCCGAACACCGGGGAGCTGTTTTTT. It yields the protein CASSYASGPNTGELFF.

The V and J genes are TRBV5-1 and TRBJ2-5, with 8 bases fitting TRBD1. CDR1 is SGHRS, CDR2 YFSETQ, per germline. CDR3 length: 14 amino acids. The junction had 5 bases not matched to a gene; V was cut back by 4 bases and J by 3 bases. CDR3 loop: CASSQRGQEETQYF. The CDR3 region has the DNA TGCGCCAGCAGCCAAAGGGGACAGGAAGAGACCCAGTACTTC.

The chain links TRBV19 to TRBJ1-4, with D unresolved. Germline values: CDR1 LNHDA, CDR2 SQIVND (reference sequence). This CDR3 region has 15 residues. Trimming pared 11 bases from V and 0 bases from J, leaving 16 bases between. The CDR3 loop is CALTRDPTTNEKLFF. The CDR3 region has the DNA TGTGCCCTAACCCGAGATCCTACAACTAATGAAAAACTGTTTTTT.

This clone was seen just once. J is TRBJ2-1 and V is TRBV19; 7 nucleotides agree with TRBD1. The V and J ends lost 3 bases and 8 bases, in that order; junction bases with no gene match: 4. Germline V gene lookup returns CDR1 LNHDA and CDR2 SQIVND (reference sequence). The CDR3 contains 13 residues. This CDR3 is CASSILRGYEQFF. The CDR3 nucleotides read TGTGCCAGTAGTATTCTCAGGGGGTATGAGCAGTTCTTC.

J is TRBJ2-7 and V is TRBV5-1; 9 nucleotides line up with TRBD2. Germline-derived CDR1 and CDR2 are SGHRS and YFSETQ. The CDR3 has 16 residues. J lost 5 bases, V lost 0 bases, and 9 bases had no gene match. Written as DNA, the CDR3 is TGCGCCAGCAGCTTGGGGTTGGCGGGAGGGGGCGACGAGCAGTACTTC. This encodes CASSLGLAGGGDEQYF.

In regard to this clone: The sample contains more than one DNA sequence encoding this CDR3. CDR3 DNA: TGCGCCAGCAGCTTGGGCTCTGGGGCCAACGTCCTGACTTTC. This encodes CASSLGSGANVLTF. This chain connects TRBV5-1 to TRBJ2-6; no clear D gene. Trimming took off 0 bases at V and 0 bases at J, with 1 base between the two ends. From germline, CDR1 is SGHRS and CDR2 YFSETQ. The CDR3 consists of 14 residues.

This clone was seen a single time. V gene TRBV5-1 combines with J gene TRBJ1-2, with TRBD1 as a possible D gene (6 bases). This CDR3 comprises 17 residues. With 3 bases removed from V and 8 bases from J, the gap between germline ends came to 26 bases. Germline V lookup: CDR1 SGHRS, CDR2 YFSETQ. The CDR3 DNA reads as TGCGCCAGCAGCTCGTATTTAACAGGGTCCCGGGGACTCGGCTACACCTTC. Amino acids: CASSSYLTGSRGLGYTF. Drawing the rest from reference TRBV5-1 and TRBJ1-2, the complete variable domain is KAGVTQTPRYLIKTRGQQVTLSCSPISGHRSVSWYQQTPGQGLQFLFEYFSETQRNKGNFPGRFSGRQFSNSRSEMNVSTLELGDSALYLCASSSYLTGSRGLGYTFGSGTRLTVV.

The V and J genes are TRBV11-2 and TRBJ2-3, with 12 bases that match TRBD2. The CDR3 is made up of 16 amino acids. Germline V gives CDR1 SGHAT, CDR2 FQNNGV. The J segment lost 2 bases and the V segment lost 5 bases, leaving 5 bases of the junction unmatched. In DNA form, the CDR3 reads TGTGCCAGCAGCCCAGGACTAGCGGGAACCACAGATACGCAGTATTTT. It yields the protein CASSPGLAGTTDTQYF.

V and J are TRBV5-1 and TRBJ2-7; TRBD2 matches 9 bases. Germline V gene sequence: CDR1 SGHRS, CDR2 YFSETQ. J gave up 2 bases and V 4 bases, and 13 bases lay outside the gene matches. The CDR3 is made up of 17 amino acids. CDR3 nucleotide sequence: TGCGCCAGCAGCAGAGCTTCGACTAGCGGTATACCCTACGAGCAGTACTTC. This gives the protein CASSRASTSGIPYEQYF.

Only one count was recorded for this clone. The V call is TRBV9, the J call TRBJ2-3, with D perhaps TRBD1 (6 bases). This CDR3 region has 14 residues. CDR1 SGDLS and CDR2 YYNGEE come from the germline V gene. Trimming took off 0 bases at V and 5 bases at J, with 10 bases between the two ends. CDR3 in DNA: TGTGCCAGCAGCGTAGGGGGGCCGTTAGATACGCAGTATTTT. The encoded protein is CASSVGGPLDTQYF.

The rearrangement links TRBV27 to TRBJ2-1; 7 bases are shared with TRBD2. Trimming cost V 3 bases and J 2 bases; bases outside gene matches: 4. The CDR3 runs 15 residues. Germline V gives CDR1 MNHEY, CDR2 SMNVEV (reference sequence). The CDR3, as DNA: TGTGCCAGCAGTTTGGTGACTAGCACCTACAATGAGCAGTTCTTC. Its protein product is CASSLVTSTYNEQFF.

The CDR3 nucleotides are TGTGCCAGCCGTTATCTTGGAGAGACCCAGTACTTC. This translates into CASRYLGETQYF. This chain connects TRBV6-1 to TRBJ2-5; D is unresolved. This CDR3 region has 12 residues. Germline V CDR1 and CDR2: MNHNS, SASEGT. Trimming pared 8 bases from V and 4 bases from J, leaving 11 bases between.

The chain recombines TRBV5-1 with TRBJ1-1; D is ambiguous. V was clipped by 2 bases and J by 6 bases, with 11 bases between them. The CDR3 has 13 residues. In germline, CDR1 is SGHRS, CDR2 YFSETQ. CDR3 in DNA: TGCGCCAGCAGCTTTTTTTCTCAGTCTGAAGCTTTCTTT. Translating it yields CASSFFSQSEAFF.

This clone was observed a single time. The V gene is TRBV7-2, the J gene TRBJ1-3; no clear D. Germline V gene lookup returns CDR1 SGHTA and CDR2 FQGNSA. The CDR3 runs to 15 residues. The ends were cut back, 5 bases at V and 3 bases at J, with 14 bases in the middle. DNA for the CDR3: TGTGCCAGCAGCCTGCCCTTAGTATTTGGAAACACCATATATTTT. This gives the protein CASSLPLVFGNTIYF.